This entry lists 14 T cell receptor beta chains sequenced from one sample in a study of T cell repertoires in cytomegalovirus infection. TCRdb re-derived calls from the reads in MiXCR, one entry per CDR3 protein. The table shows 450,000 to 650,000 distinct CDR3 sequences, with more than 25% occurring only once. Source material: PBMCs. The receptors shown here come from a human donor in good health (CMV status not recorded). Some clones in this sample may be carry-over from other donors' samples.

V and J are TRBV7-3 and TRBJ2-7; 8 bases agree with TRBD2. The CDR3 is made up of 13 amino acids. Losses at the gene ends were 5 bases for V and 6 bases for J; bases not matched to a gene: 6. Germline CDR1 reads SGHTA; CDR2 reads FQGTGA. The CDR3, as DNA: TGTGCCAGCAGCCCGTCCCTAGCGGGCGAGCAGTACTTC. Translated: CASSPSLAGEQYF.

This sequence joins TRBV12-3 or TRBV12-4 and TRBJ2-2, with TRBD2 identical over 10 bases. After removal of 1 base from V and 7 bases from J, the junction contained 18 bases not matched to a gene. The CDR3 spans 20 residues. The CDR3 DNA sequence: TGTGCCAGCAGTTTAGTCCGGAGGGGGCTAGCGGGAGACGAGAACGGGGAGCTGTTTTTT. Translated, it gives CASSLVRRGLAGDENGELFF.

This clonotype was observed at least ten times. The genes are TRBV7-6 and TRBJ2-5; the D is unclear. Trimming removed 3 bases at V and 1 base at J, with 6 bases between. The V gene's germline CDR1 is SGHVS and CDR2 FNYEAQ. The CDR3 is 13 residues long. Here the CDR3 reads CASSLSTQETQYF. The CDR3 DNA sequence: TGTGCCAGCAGCTTGTCCACCCAAGAGACCCAGTACTTC. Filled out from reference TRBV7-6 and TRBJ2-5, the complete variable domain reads GAGVSQSPRYKVTKRGQDVALRCDPISGHVSLYWYRQALGQGPEFLTYFNYEAQQDKSGLPNDRFSAERPEGSISTLTIQRTEQRDSAMYRCASSLSTQETQYFGPGTRLLVL.

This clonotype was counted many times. The CDR3 spells CASSLEKLFF. Written as DNA, the CDR3 is TGTGCCAGCAGCTTGGAAAAACTGTTTTTT. The rearrangement joins TRBV7-9 to TRBJ1-4; D is undetermined. The CDR3 loop spans 10 amino acids. Germline-derived CDR1 and CDR2 are SEHNR and FQNEAQ (reference sequence). The V and J ends lost 3 bases and 8 bases respectively, with 1 base between them.

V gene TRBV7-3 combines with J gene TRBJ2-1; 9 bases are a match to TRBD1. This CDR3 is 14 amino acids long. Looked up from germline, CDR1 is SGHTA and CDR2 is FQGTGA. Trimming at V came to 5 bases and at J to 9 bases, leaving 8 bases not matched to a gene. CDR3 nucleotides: TGTGCCAGCAGCCTAGGACAGGGGAAGGCTGAGCAGTTCTTC. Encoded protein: CASSLGQGKAEQFF.

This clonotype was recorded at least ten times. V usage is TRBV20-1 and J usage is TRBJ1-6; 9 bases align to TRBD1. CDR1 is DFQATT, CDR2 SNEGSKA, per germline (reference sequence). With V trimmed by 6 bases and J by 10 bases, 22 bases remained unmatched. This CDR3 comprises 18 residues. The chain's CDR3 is CSALTLGGQGFGSSPLHF. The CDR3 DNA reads TGCAGTGCCTTAACCTTGGGTGGACAGGGGTTCGGTAGCTCACCCCTCCACTTT.

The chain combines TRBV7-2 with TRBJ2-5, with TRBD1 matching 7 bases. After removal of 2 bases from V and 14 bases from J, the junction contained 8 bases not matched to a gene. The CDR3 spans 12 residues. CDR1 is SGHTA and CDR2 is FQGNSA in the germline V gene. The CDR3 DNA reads TGTGCCAGCAGCTTAAACCGGGACAGTAATTACTTC. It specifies CASSLNRDSNYF.

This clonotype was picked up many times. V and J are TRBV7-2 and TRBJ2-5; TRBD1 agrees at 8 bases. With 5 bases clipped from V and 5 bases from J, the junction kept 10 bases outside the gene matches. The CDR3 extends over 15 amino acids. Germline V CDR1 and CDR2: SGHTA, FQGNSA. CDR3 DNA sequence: TGTGCCAGCAGCCTATCGGGACAGGCAAGGGAGACCCAGTACTTC. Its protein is CASSLSGQARETQYF.

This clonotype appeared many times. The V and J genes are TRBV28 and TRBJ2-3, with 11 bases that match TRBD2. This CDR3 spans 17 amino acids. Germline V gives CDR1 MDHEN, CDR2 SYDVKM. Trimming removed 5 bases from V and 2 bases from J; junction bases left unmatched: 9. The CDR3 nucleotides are TGTGCCAGCAGTCCTGACACTAGCGGGAGATTCACAGATACGCAGTATTTT. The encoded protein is CASSPDTSGRFTDTQYF.

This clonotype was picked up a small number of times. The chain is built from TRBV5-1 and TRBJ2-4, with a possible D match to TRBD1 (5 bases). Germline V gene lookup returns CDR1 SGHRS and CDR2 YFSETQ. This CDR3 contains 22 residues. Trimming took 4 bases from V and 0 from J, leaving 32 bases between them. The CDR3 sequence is CASSKETFSFFNRRLAKNIQYF. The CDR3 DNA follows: TGCGCCAGCAGCAAAGAAACCTTCTCTTTCTTCAACAGGCGTCTAGCCAAAAACATTCAGTACTTC.

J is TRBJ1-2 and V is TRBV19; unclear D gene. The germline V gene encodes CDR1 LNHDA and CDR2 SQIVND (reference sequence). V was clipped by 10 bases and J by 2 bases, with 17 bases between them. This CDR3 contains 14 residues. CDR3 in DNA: TGTGCCACCTCCTCGGCGGGCGCGAACTATGGCTACACCTTC. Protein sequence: CATSSAGANYGYTF.

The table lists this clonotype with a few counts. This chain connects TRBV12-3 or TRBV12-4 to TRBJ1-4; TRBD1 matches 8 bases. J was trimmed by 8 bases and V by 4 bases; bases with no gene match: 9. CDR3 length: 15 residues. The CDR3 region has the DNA TGTGCCAGCAGTTCACAGGGGGGGGAACGGGAAAAACTGTTTTTT. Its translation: CASSSQGGEREKLFF.

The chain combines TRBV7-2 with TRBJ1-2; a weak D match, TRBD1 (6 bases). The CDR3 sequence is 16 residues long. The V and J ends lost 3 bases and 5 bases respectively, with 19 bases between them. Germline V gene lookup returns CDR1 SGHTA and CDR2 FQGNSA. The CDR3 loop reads CASSLAATGFGYGYTF. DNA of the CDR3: TGTGCCAGCAGCTTGGCTGCGACAGGTTTTGGGTATGGCTACACCTTC.

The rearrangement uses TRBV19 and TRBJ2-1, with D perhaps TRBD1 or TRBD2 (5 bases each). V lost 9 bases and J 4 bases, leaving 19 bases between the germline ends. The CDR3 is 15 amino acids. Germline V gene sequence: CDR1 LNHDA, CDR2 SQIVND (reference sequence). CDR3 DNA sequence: TGTGCCAGCCAGGGACGTGGCGGTAATTACAATGAGCAGTTCTTC. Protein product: CASQGRGGNYNEQFF.